This T cell receptor (beta chain) was recorded in a study of shared clonotypes between healthy human individuals. Overall study findings and caveats: The study's rarefaction showed incomplete sorted-subset sequencing despite large depth.

Germline loops: CDR1 MNHEY, CDR2 SVGAGI. V was pared by 5 bases and J by 7 bases, with 9 bases of the junction left unmatched. The CDR3 is made up of 15 amino acids. On this clone: Its antigen is still unknown.

Methods used by the authors: ImmunoSEQ supplied junction-only sequences lacking quality scores, so filtering was different. Sequencing used immunoSEQ multiplex PCR; TCRdb keeps in-frame clones, though not all of them. The DNA gave D and trimming, while V, J and clone size come from that table. The sample shows over a million clones, over 95% of them seen only once. The rearrangement links TRBV6-5 to TRBJ1-1; 11 bases map to TRBD1. Sequenced sample: naive CD4+ T cells sorted from blood. Subset defined: CD45RA+ positively selected. This TCR came from a man aged 25 to 40 in good health. CDR3 amino acids: CASSHGTGGLFEAFF. Here the CDR3 DNA reads TGTGCCAGCAGTCACGGGACAGGGGGACTTTTTGAAGCTTTCTTT.